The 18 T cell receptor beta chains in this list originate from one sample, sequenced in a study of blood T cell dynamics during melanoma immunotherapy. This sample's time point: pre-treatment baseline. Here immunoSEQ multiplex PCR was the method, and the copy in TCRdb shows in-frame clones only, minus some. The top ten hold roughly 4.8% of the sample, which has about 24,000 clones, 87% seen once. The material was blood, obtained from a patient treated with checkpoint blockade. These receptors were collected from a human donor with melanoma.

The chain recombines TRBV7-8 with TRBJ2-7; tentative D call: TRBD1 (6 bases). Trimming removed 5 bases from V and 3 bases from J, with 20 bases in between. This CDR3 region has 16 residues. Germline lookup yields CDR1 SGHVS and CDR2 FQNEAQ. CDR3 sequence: CASSGSRRGVGYEQYF. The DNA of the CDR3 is TGTGCCAGCAGCGGATCCCGCAGGGGAGTAGGCTACGAGCAGTACTTC.

The CDR3 sequence: CASGSPGRAYEQYF. DNA of the CDR3: TGTGCTAGTGGTTCCCCCGGCCGGGCCTACGAGCAGTACTTC. The chain employs TRBV12-5 and TRBJ2-7; D unresolved. The CDR3 contains 14 residues. From germline, CDR1 is LGHNT and CDR2 FRNRAP. The ends were cut back, 4 bases at V and 2 bases at J, with 12 bases in the middle.

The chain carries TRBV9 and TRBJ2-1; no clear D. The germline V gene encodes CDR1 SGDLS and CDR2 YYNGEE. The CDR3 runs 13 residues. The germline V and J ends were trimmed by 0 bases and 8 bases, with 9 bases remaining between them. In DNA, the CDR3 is TGTGCCAGCAGCGTAGTGGGTGAGCATGAGCAGTTCTTC. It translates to CASSVVGEHEQFF.

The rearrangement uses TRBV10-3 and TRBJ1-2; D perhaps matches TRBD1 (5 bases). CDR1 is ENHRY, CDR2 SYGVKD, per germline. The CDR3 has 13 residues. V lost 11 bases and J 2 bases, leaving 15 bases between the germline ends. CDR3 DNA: TGTGCCGCTCAGGACACCCCAAACTATGGCTACACCTTC. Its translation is CAAQDTPNYGYTF.

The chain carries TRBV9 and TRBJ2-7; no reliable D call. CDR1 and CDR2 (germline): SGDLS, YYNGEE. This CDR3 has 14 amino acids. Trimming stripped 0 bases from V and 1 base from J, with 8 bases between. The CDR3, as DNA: TGTGCCAGCAGCGTAGGGGTTATATCCTACGAGCAGTACTTC. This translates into CASSVGVISYEQYF.

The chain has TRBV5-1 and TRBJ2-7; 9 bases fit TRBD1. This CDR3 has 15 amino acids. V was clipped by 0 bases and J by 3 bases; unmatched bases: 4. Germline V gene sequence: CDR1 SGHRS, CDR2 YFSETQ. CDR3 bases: TGCGCCAGCAGCTTGGTGGAGACAGGGGGCTACGAGCAGTACTTC. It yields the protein CASSLVETGGYEQYF.

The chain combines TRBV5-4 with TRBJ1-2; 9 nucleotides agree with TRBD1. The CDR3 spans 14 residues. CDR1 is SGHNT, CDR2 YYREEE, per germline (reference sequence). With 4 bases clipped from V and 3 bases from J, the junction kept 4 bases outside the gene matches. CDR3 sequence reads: CASSTGQGYYGYTF. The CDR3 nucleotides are TGTGCCAGCAGCACAGGACAGGGGTACTATGGCTACACCTTC.

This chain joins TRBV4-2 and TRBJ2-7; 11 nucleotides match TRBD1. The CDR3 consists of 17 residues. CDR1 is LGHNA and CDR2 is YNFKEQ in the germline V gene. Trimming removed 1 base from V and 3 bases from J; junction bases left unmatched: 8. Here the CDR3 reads CASSQGGTGGSYYEQYF. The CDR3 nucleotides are TGTGCCAGCAGCCAAGGAGGGACAGGGGGTTCCTACTACGAGCAGTACTTC.

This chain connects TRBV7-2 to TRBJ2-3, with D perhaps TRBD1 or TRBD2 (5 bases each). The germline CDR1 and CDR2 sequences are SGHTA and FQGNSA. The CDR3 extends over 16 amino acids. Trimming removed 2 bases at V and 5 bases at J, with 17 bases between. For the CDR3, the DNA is TGTGCCAGCAGCTTACAGGGTCGGGCCGGGAAAGATACGCAGTATTTT. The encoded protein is CASSLQGRAGKDTQYF.

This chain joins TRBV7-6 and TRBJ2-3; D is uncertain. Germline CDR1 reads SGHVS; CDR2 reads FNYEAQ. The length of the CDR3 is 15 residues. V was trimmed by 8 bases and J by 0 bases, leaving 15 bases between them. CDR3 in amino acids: CASGREDRSTDTQYF. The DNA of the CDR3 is TGTGCCAGCGGAAGAGAGGATCGTAGCACAGATACGCAGTATTTT.

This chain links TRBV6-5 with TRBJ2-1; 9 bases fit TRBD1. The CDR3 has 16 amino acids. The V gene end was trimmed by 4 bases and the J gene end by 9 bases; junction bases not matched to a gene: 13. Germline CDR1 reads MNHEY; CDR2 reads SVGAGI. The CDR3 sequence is CASSSGGTGTIAEQFF. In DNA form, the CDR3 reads TGTGCCAGCAGTTCCGGCGGGACAGGGACGATAGCTGAGCAGTTCTTC.

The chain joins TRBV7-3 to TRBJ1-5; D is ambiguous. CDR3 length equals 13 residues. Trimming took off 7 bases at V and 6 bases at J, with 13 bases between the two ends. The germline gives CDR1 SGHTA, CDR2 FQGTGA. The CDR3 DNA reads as TGTGCCAGCACCATCGACATTTCTCAGCCCCAGCATTTT. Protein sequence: CASTIDISQPQHF.

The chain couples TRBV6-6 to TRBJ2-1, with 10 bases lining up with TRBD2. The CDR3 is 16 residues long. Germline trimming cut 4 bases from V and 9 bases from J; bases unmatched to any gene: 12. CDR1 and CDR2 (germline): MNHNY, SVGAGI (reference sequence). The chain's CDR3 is CASSSTSSGGGGEQFF. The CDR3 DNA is TGTGCCAGCAGTTCCACCTCTAGCGGGGGCGGGGGTGAGCAGTTCTTC.

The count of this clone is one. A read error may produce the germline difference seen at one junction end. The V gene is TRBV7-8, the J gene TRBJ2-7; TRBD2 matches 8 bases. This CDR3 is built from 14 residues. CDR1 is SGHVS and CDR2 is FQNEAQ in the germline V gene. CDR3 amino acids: CASARGLGVYGQYF. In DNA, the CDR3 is TGTGCCAGCGCCAGGGGACTAGGGGTTTACGGGCAGTACTTC. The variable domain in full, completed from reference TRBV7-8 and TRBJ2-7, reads GAGVSQSPRYKVAKRGQDVALRCDPISGHVSLFWYQQALGQGPEFLTYFQNEAQLDKSGLPSDRFFAERPEGSVSTLKIQRTQQEDSAVYLCASARGLGVYGQYFGPGTRLTVT.

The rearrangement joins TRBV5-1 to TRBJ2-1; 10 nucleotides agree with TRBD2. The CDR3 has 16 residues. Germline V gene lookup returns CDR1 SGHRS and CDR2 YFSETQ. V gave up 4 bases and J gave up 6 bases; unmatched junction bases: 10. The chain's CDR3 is CASSILTSGTGNEQFF. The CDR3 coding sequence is TGCGCCAGCAGCATCCTAACTAGCGGGACAGGCAATGAGCAGTTCTTC. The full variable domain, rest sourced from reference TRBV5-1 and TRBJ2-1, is KAGVTQTPRYLIKTRGQQVTLSCSPISGHRSVSWYQQTPGQGLQFLFEYFSETQRNKGNFPGRFSGRQFSNSRSEMNVSTLELGDSALYLCASSILTSGTGNEQFFGPGTRLTVL.

CDR3 in amino acids: CASSLGAPGPNEKLFF. Here the CDR3 DNA reads TGTGCCAGCAGTTTAGGGGCGCCTGGGCCTAATGAAAAACTGTTTTTT. The V call is TRBV28, the J call TRBJ1-4; possibly TRBD1 for D (5 bases). This CDR3 is 16 amino acids long. Germline-derived CDR1 and CDR2 are MDHEN and SYDVKM. The V and J ends lost 2 bases and 3 bases respectively, with 13 bases between them.

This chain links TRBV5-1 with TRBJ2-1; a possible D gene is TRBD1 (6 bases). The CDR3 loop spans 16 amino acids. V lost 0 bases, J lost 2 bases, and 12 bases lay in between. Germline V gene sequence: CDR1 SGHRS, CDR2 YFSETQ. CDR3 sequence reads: CASSLGQGNPYNEQFF. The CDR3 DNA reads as TGCGCCAGCAGCTTGGGCCAGGGGAACCCCTACAATGAGCAGTTCTTC.

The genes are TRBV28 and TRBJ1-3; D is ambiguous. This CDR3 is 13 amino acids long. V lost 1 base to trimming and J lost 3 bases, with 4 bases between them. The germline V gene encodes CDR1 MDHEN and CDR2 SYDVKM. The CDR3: CASSLYGGNTIYF. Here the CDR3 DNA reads TGTGCCAGCAGTTTATACGGTGGAAACACCATATATTTT. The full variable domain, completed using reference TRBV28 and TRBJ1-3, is DVKVTQSSRYLVKRTGEKVFLECVQDMDHENMFWYRQDPGLGLRLIYFSYDVKMKEKGDIPEGYSVSREKKERFSLILESASTNQTSMYLCASSLYGGNTIYFGEGSWLTVV.